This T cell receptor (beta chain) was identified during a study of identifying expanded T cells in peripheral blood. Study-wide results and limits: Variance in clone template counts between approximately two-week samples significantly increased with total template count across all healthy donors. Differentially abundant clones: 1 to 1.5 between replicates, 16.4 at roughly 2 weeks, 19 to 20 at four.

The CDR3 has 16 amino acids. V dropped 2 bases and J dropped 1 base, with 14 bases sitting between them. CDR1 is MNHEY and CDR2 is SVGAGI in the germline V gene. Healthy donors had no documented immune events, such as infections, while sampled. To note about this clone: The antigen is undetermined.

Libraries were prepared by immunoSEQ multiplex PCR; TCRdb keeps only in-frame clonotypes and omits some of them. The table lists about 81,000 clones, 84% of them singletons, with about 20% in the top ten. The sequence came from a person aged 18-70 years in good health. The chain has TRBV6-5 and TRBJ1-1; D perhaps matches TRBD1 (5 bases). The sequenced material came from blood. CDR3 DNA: TGTGCCAGCAGTTACGGGGGACGGAACACGAACACTGAAGCTTTCTTT. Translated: CASSYGGRNTNTEAFF.